This T cell receptor (beta chain) was recorded in a study of blood T cell repertoires in COVID-19. Study-level background: Collection of acute and convalescent COVID-19 samples took place in the United States, Italy and Spain. Sources were T cells, B-cell-depleted T cells, or PBMCs; the material itself was cDNA or gDNA.

The CDR3 has 11 residues. After removal of 2 bases from V and 12 bases from J, the junction contained 2 bases not matched to a gene. Germline V gene data show CDR1 as SGHTA and CDR2 as FQGNSA. Original methodology: By means of reference gene primer amplification, nucleated cell counts were estimated. TCRdb's copy holds only in-frame clones and misses some; the assay was immunoSEQ multiplex PCR. Clone size and the V and J calls come from that table; the DNA yielded D and trimming. The table shows about 190,000 clones, with around 83% occurring only once. This clone was seen only a few times. The sample taken for sequencing was peripheral blood. The V call is TRBV7-2, the J call TRBJ1-1; TRBD1 agrees at 8 bases. The receptor was derived from a woman in her 40s with acute or convalescent COVID-19. CDR3 nucleotide sequence: TGTGCCAGCAGCTTACAGGGGGCGCCTTTCTTT. Encoded protein: CASSLQGAPFF. Looking up the rest from reference TRBV7-2 and TRBJ1-1 gives the full variable domain: GAGVSQSPSNKVTEKGKDVELRCDPISGHTALYWYRQSLGQGLEFLIYFQGNSAPDKSGLPSDRFSAERTGGSVSTLTIQRTQQEDSAVYLCASSLQGAPFFGQGTRLTVV.